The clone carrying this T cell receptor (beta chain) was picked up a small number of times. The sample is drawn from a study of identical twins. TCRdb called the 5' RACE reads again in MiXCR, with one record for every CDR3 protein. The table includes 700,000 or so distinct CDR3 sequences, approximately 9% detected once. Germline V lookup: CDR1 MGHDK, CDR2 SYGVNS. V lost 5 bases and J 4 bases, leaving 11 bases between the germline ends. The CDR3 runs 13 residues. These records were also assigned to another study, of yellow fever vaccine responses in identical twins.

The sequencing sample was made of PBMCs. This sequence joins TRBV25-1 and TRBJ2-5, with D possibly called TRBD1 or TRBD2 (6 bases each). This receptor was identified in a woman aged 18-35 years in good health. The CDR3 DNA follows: TGTGCCAGCAGTTGGTGGGGGGCAGAGACCCAGTACTTC. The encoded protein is CASSWWGAETQYF.